The 3 T cell receptor beta chains listed next were all sequenced from one sample in a study of shared clonotypes between healthy human individuals. Repertoires were generated with immunoSEQ multiplex PCR, while TCRdb's copy carries only in-frame clones and drops some. The repertoire consists of over a million clones, with more than 75% occurring once and the leading ten covering under 0.65%. The sequencing sample was made of memory CD4+ T cells from PBMCs. Regarding subset: CD45RA-negative fraction. These TCRs come from a man aged 18 to 29 in good health. Some clones in this sample may be carry-over from other donors' samples.

The chain joins TRBV7-2 to TRBJ1-2; D is ambiguous. This CDR3 has 14 amino acids. V was trimmed by 3 bases and J by 6 bases, leaving 14 bases between them. The germline V gene has CDR1 SGHTA and CDR2 FQGNSA. The CDR3: CASSFRRGTDGYTF. The CDR3 region has the DNA TGTGCCAGCAGCTTCCGTCGGGGAACGGATGGCTACACCTTC.

The chain couples TRBV5-1 to TRBJ2-1; TRBD2 might be the D (6 bases). Trimming cost V 4 bases and J 6 bases, with 14 bases left between them. The germline CDR1 and CDR2 sequences are SGHRS and YFSETQ. The CDR3 extends over 14 amino acids. The CDR3 sequence: CASSPGLLSNEQFF. As DNA, the CDR3 is TGCGCCAGCAGCCCGGGACTGCTCAGCAATGAGCAGTTCTTC.

This clone was observed a few times. This sample also contains other DNA sequences that code for the same CDR3. The chain combines TRBV28 with TRBJ1-1, with 7 nucleotides matching TRBD1. The CDR3 loop spans 14 amino acids. Germline values: CDR1 MDHEN, CDR2 SYDVKM. V shed 6 bases, J shed 1 base, and the junction held 5 bases outside the gene matches. The CDR3 sequence is CASSPTGRNTEAFF. For the CDR3, the DNA is TGTGCCAGCAGCCCGACAGGGAGGAACACTGAAGCTTTCTTT. The full variable domain, rest sourced from reference TRBV28 and TRBJ1-1, is DVKVTQSSRYLVKRTGEKVFLECVQDMDHENMFWYRQDPGLGLRLIYFSYDVKMKEKGDIPEGYSVSREKKERFSLILESASTNQTSMYLCASSPTGRNTEAFFGQGTRLTVV.